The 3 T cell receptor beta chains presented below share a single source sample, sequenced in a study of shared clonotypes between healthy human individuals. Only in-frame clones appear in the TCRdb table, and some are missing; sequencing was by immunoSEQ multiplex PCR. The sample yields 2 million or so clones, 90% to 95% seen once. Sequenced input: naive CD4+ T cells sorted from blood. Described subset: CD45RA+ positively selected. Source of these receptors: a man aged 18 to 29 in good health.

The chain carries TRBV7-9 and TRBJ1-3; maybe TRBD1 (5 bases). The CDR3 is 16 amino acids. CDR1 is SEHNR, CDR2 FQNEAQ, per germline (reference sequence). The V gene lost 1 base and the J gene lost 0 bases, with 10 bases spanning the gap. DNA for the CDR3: TGTGCCAGCAGCTTAGGATCCAGGGTCTCTGGAAACACCATATATTTT. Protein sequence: CASSLGSRVSGNTIYF.

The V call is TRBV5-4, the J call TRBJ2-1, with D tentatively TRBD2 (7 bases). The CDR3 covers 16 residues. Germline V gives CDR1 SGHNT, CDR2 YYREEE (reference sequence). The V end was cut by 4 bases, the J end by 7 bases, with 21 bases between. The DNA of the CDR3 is TGTGCCAGCAGCCCCTCCTCGGGGGGCCTCATTAATGAGCAGTTCTTC. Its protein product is CASSPSSGGLINEQFF.

Here the CDR3 reads CASSRDRGDHGYTF. CDR3 in DNA: TGTGCCAGCAGTAGGGACAGGGGGGATCATGGCTACACCTTC. V and J are TRBV6-5 and TRBJ1-2; 11 nucleotides agree with TRBD1. Trimming cost V 5 bases and J 6 bases; bases outside gene matches: 5. From germline, CDR1 is MNHEY and CDR2 SVGAGI. This CDR3 is 14 amino acids long.